This passage covers 15 T cell receptor beta chains from one sample sequenced in a study of blood T cell repertoires in COVID-19. The table came from immunoSEQ multiplex PCR; TCRdb's copy has only in-frame clones and leaves some out. The sample shows fewer than 300,000 clones, under 95% of them seen only once. The sample consisted of PBMCs or T cells enriched from blood (not recorded which). The receptors originated from a woman aged 40 to 50 with acute COVID-19.

The chain is built from TRBV7-8 and TRBJ1-1; 8 bases match TRBD1. The V segment lost 7 bases and the J segment 4 bases; nucleotides outside the gene matches: 5. The CDR3 spans 13 residues. CDR1 is SGHVS and CDR2 is FQNEAQ in the germline V gene. CDR3 region: CASTRDRGTEAFF. The DNA for the CDR3 is TGTGCCAGCACCCGAGACAGGGGCACTGAAGCTTTCTTT.

This clone was seen just once. The V call is TRBV7-3, the J call TRBJ2-5; tentatively, D is TRBD2 (5 bases). V was pared by 3 bases and J by 5 bases, with 10 bases between. The CDR3 sequence is 13 residues long. From germline, CDR1 is SGHTA and CDR2 FQGTGA. The CDR3 coding sequence is TGTGCCAGCAGCTTTTCAGGCGGGGAGACCCAGTACTTC. Amino acid sequence: CASSFSGGETQYF.

This rearrangement joins TRBV6-5 to TRBJ1-2, with a possible D match to TRBD1 (5 bases). Trimming left V 5 bases short and J 2 bases short, with 9 bases between. Germline V CDR1 and CDR2: MNHEY, SVGAGI. This CDR3 has 13 amino acids. DNA for the CDR3: TGTGCCAGCAGTCCTAGACAGAACTATGGCTACACCTTC. Translation gives CASSPRQNYGYTF.

A few counts support this clone. J is TRBJ2-5 and V is TRBV5-8, with D possibly matching TRBD1 (6 bases). The CDR3 contains 16 residues. V lost 0 bases and J 2 bases, leaving 14 bases between the germline ends. The germline V gene has CDR1 SGHTS and CDR2 YDEGEE. The DNA of the CDR3 is TGTGCCAGCAGCTTGGGGAACAGGGTGATTCAAGAGACCCAGTACTTC. Translated: CASSLGNRVIQETQYF. The whole variable domain, remainder taken from reference TRBV5-8 and TRBJ2-5, is EAGVTQSPTHLIKTRGQQATLRCSPISGHTSVYWYQQALGLGLQFLLWYDEGEERNRGNFPPRFSGRQFPNYSSELNVNALELEDSALYLCASSLGNRVIQETQYFGPGTRLLVL.

The chain combines TRBV27 with TRBJ2-1; 12 positions agree with TRBD2. V shed 6 bases, J shed 8 bases, and the junction held 5 bases outside the gene matches. The CDR3 loop spans 14 amino acids. The germline gives CDR1 MNHEY, CDR2 SMNVEV (reference sequence). The DNA of the CDR3 is TGTGCCAGCAGGCTAGCGGGGGGGCCCCATGAGCAGTTCTTC. It yields the protein CASRLAGGPHEQFF.

The chain is built from TRBV28 and TRBJ2-1; weak D call: TRBD1 (6 bases). The V end was cut by 2 bases, the J end by 9 bases, with 8 bases between. CDR1 is MDHEN and CDR2 is SYDVKM in the germline V gene. The CDR3 loop spans 12 amino acids. The CDR3 bases are TGTGCCAGCAGTTTACGCAGGGGTGAGCAGTTCTTC. It encodes CASSLRRGEQFF.

The chain carries TRBV28 and TRBJ1-5; no definite D call. Deletions cut 8 bases from V and 3 bases from J, with 8 bases between. Germline CDR1 is MDHEN and CDR2 is SYDVKM. CDR3 length equals 12 residues. The CDR3 loop is CASLSSNQPQHF. CDR3 coding DNA: TGTGCCAGCTTAAGCTCCAATCAGCCCCAGCATTTT.

The V and J genes are TRBV19 and TRBJ1-3, with a weak D call TRBD1 (6 bases). This CDR3 is built from 16 residues. CDR1 is LNHDA and CDR2 is SQIVND in the germline V gene (reference sequence). The germline V and J ends were trimmed by 2 bases and 0 bases, with 11 bases remaining between them. For the CDR3, the DNA is TGTGCCAGTAGTATATCAGGGGCCCGCTCTGGAAACACCATATATTTT. It specifies CASSISGARSGNTIYF.

The chain combines TRBV5-4 with TRBJ2-1; possibly TRBD2 for D (5 bases). Germline V CDR1 and CDR2: SGHNT, YYREEE (reference sequence). The CDR3 contains 14 residues. V gave up 4 bases and J gave up 6 bases, with 14 bases separating them. The CDR3 protein is CASSSGLLINEQFF. The CDR3 DNA is TGTGCCAGCAGCAGCGGACTCTTAATCAATGAGCAGTTCTTC.

V is TRBV10-3 and J is TRBJ1-2; no reliable D call. V lost 6 bases and J lost 0, with 20 bases in between. Germline-derived CDR1 and CDR2 are ENHRY and SYGVKD. This CDR3 is built from 17 residues. The CDR3: CAISTLPRLIANYGYTF. For the CDR3, the DNA is TGTGCCATCAGCACGCTCCCGAGACTTATTGCTAACTATGGCTACACCTTC.

The chain has TRBV11-3 and TRBJ2-1, with 11 bases identical to TRBD1. The CDR3 is 15 residues long. V gave up 10 bases and J gave up 1 base; unmatched junction bases: 6. Germline assignment: CDR1 SGHNT and CDR2 YENEEA. Here the CDR3 reads CATSRDRGSYNEQFF. The DNA for the CDR3 is TGTGCCACCTCCAGGGACAGGGGGTCCTACAATGAGCAGTTCTTC.

This clone was seen once. The genes are TRBV2 and TRBJ1-2; tentatively, D is TRBD1 (6 bases). Looked up from germline, CDR1 is SNHLY and CDR2 is FYNNEI. V was pared by 5 bases and J by 1 base, with 8 bases between. The CDR3 runs 13 residues. CDR3 loop: CASSQQGNYGYTF. The CDR3, as DNA: TGTGCCAGCAGTCAACAGGGTAACTATGGCTACACCTTC.

The genes are TRBV6-5 and TRBJ2-3; D is uncertain. CDR1 is MNHEY, CDR2 SVGAGI, per germline. The V end lost 1 base, the J end lost 0 bases, and 5 bases lay between the germline ends. CDR3 length: 14 residues. CDR3 bases: TGTGCCAGCAGTTACTATAGTAGCACAGATACGCAGTATTTT. The encoded protein is CASSYYSSTDTQYF.

This clone was recorded only once. The rearrangement joins TRBV27 to TRBJ2-1; D is perhaps TRBD1 (8 bases). The germline V gene encodes CDR1 MNHEY and CDR2 SMNVEV (reference sequence). Trimming shortened V by 5 bases and J by 6 bases, and 17 bases separated the two germline ends. The length of the CDR3 is 15 residues. The CDR3 DNA reads as TGTGCCAGCAGTGACGGACAGGGAGGGGTCAATGAGCAGTTCTTC. Translated: CASSDGQGGVNEQFF.

The rearrangement links TRBV5-1 to TRBJ1-2; TRBD1 agrees at 12 bases. CDR3 length: 18 amino acids. Germline CDR1 is SGHRS and CDR2 is YFSETQ. Trimming cost V 2 bases and J 4 bases; bases outside gene matches: 12. The CDR3, as DNA: TGCGCCAGCAGCTTAGGCAGGGACAGGGGGCGGCGAGGCTATGGCTACACCTTC. Residues: CASSLGRDRGRRGYGYTF.